A selection of T cell receptor beta chains follows, all from one sample in a study of T cells expressing NK-cell markers. TCRdb reprocessed the 5' RACE reads; each CDR3 protein has one entry and no DNA is given. In all, the sample yields 400,000 to 500,000 distinct CDR3 sequences. The sequencing input was blood T cells: a sorted CD56 or NKG2C T cell subset, CD4+ or CD8+ T cells, or bulk PBMC T cells (not recorded which). The receptors originated from a woman between 18 and 70 years old in good health. Each CDR3 is given with its conserved first and last residue. The order of the fields is J gene, V gene, CDR3 protein.

j_call: TRBJ2-7
v_call: TRBV7-9
cdr3_aa: CASSLAAGTGSYEQYF

j_call: TRBJ2-5
v_call: TRBV12-3/TRBV12-4
cdr3_aa: CASAPGQARETQYF

j_call: TRBJ2-5
v_call: TRBV12-3/TRBV12-4
cdr3_aa: CASSPQGGQETQYF

j_call: TRBJ2-1
v_call: TRBV20-1
cdr3_aa: CSGGRSYNEQFF

j_call: TRBJ2-3
v_call: TRBV27
cdr3_aa: CASSRDYAYTDTQYF

j_call: TRBJ2-2
v_call: TRBV5-5
cdr3_aa: CASSLAGGDWTGELFF

j_call: TRBJ2-2
v_call: TRBV19
cdr3_aa: CASSTNGDTGELFF

j_call: TRBJ2-1
v_call: TRBV20-1
cdr3_aa: CSARDSSSYNEQFF

j_call: TRBJ1-5
v_call: TRBV6-1
cdr3_aa: CASSEVRYHQPQHF

j_call: TRBJ2-2
v_call: TRBV12-3/TRBV12-4
cdr3_aa: CASSALTGAHTGELFF

j_call: TRBJ2-3
v_call: TRBV5-5
cdr3_aa: CASSLKGGSDTQYF

j_call: TRBJ2-1
v_call: TRBV7-3
cdr3_aa: CASSPSRDADEQFF

j_call: TRBJ2-7
v_call: TRBV20-1
cdr3_aa: CSAMGDLAYEQYF

j_call: TRBJ1-1
v_call: TRBV7-9
cdr3_aa: CASSLRDGRNTEAFF

j_call: TRBJ2-1
v_call: TRBV20-1
cdr3_aa: CSARGAGVDHEQFF

j_call: TRBJ2-3
v_call: TRBV20-1
cdr3_aa: CSARLASSTDTQYF

j_call: TRBJ2-3
v_call: TRBV3-1
cdr3_aa: CASRNRGPSDTQYF

j_call: TRBJ1-4
v_call: TRBV24-1
cdr3_aa: CATSGRVGEKLFF

j_call: TRBJ2-5
v_call: TRBV27
cdr3_aa: CASSLLPLGPLPGGQETQYF

j_call: TRBJ1-6
v_call: TRBV7-9
cdr3_aa: CASSPEGGSYNSPLHF

j_call: TRBJ1-6
v_call: TRBV20-1
cdr3_aa: CSASLGQHNSPLHF

j_call: TRBJ2-3
v_call: TRBV7-2
cdr3_aa: CASTIGLADTDTQYF

j_call: TRBJ2-1
v_call: TRBV20-1
cdr3_aa: CSAPRLAVDEQFF

j_call: TRBJ1-1
v_call: TRBV12-3/TRBV12-4
cdr3_aa: CASSSNRENTEAFF

j_call: TRBJ2-1
v_call: TRBV18
cdr3_aa: CASSPLLGRSSYNEQFF

j_call: TRBJ2-5
v_call: TRBV5-1
cdr3_aa: CASSPGLALQETQYF

j_call: TRBJ1-4
v_call: TRBV29-1
cdr3_aa: CSVDGVQEGEKLFF

j_call: TRBJ2-1
v_call: TRBV5-4
cdr3_aa: CASSLWIGGGPGNEQFF

j_call: TRBJ2-3
v_call: TRBV13
cdr3_aa: CASSTKTSGTDTQYF

j_call: TRBJ2-2
v_call: TRBV27
cdr3_aa: CASSLAGGPLGTGELFF

j_call: TRBJ2-1
v_call: TRBV6-2/TRBV6-3
cdr3_aa: CASSYGLAGSYNEQFF

j_call: TRBJ2-3
v_call: TRBV6-1
cdr3_aa: CASSATGTRGDTQYF

j_call: TRBJ2-3
v_call: TRBV12-3/TRBV12-4
cdr3_aa: CASSLRTSGTDTQYF

j_call: TRBJ1-3
v_call: TRBV6-5
cdr3_aa: CASSYSRRGSRPGNTIYF

j_call: TRBJ1-4
v_call: TRBV4-3
cdr3_aa: CASSQEDGRNEKLFF

j_call: TRBJ2-3
v_call: TRBV5-1
cdr3_aa: CASSPTLYDTQYF

j_call: TRBJ1-1
v_call: TRBV4-3
cdr3_aa: CASSQGTGLTEAFF

j_call: TRBJ1-2
v_call: TRBV3-1
cdr3_aa: CASSPKGTANYGYTF

j_call: TRBJ1-2
v_call: TRBV6-1
cdr3_aa: CASSRPQGGYGYTF

j_call: TRBJ1-4
v_call: TRBV7-2
cdr3_aa: CASSFRQGSEKLFF

j_call: TRBJ1-6
v_call: TRBV6-5
cdr3_aa: CASSYSFGENNSPLHF

j_call: TRBJ2-3
v_call: TRBV7-2
cdr3_aa: CASSLAPFEREAPLDTQYF

j_call: TRBJ2-7
v_call: TRBV6-5
cdr3_aa: CASSYSISGPSYEQYF

j_call: TRBJ1-6
v_call: TRBV11-2
cdr3_aa: CASSLRPSTRTFNSPLHF

j_call: TRBJ1-2
v_call: TRBV12-3/TRBV12-4
cdr3_aa: CASSTRGGYGYTF

j_call: TRBJ1-6
v_call: TRBV4-3
cdr3_aa: CASSQDPGTPASPLHF

j_call: TRBJ2-5
v_call: TRBV20-1
cdr3_aa: CSARDRQTQETQYF

j_call: TRBJ2-3
v_call: TRBV20-1
cdr3_aa: CSAILDSTDTQYF